The next 26 T cell receptor beta chains were all read from a single sample in a study of shared clonotypes between healthy human individuals. Naive CD8 isolation took CD45RO-negative cells positively selected for CCR7 and excluded terminally differentiated effector memory CD45RA+ cells. Clones were read by immunoSEQ multiplex PCR, and TCRdb kept only the in-frame ones, dropping some. Among roughly 2.1 million clones listed, approximately 94% were seen once. Sequencing input: naive CD8+ T cells from PBMCs. The receptors here all came from a man between 18 and 29 years old in good health. Some clones in this sample may be carry-over from other donors' samples.

The rearrangement links TRBV30 to TRBJ2-1; 7 bases align to TRBD2. CDR1 is GTSNPN, CDR2 SVGIG, per germline (reference sequence). V gave up 0 bases and J gave up 0 bases; unmatched junction bases: 8. This CDR3 contains 17 residues. DNA of the CDR3: TGTGCCTGGAGTGTTGGGGGAGGGCCTCCCTCCTACAATGAGCAGTTCTTC. It encodes CAWSVGGGPPSYNEQFF.

V usage is TRBV4-1 and J usage is TRBJ2-2, with 10 bases lining up with TRBD2. Trimming cost V 4 bases and J 3 bases; bases outside gene matches: 5. The CDR3 extends over 16 amino acids. Germline values: CDR1 MGHRA, CDR2 YSYEKL. The CDR3 sequence is CASSLASGSYTGELFF. DNA of the CDR3: TGCGCCAGCAGCCTGGCTAGCGGGAGTTACACCGGGGAGCTGTTTTTT.

V is TRBV9 and J is TRBJ1-4, with no clear D. Germline lookup yields CDR1 SGDLS and CDR2 YYNGEE. The V gene lost 4 bases and the J gene lost 6 bases, with 7 bases spanning the gap. The CDR3 contains 12 residues. In nucleotides, the CDR3 is TGTGCCAGCAGCAAGGACCATGAAAAACTGTTTTTT. As protein: CASSKDHEKLFF.

This rearrangement joins TRBV10-2 to TRBJ1-1; D remains ambiguous. The germline V gene has CDR1 WSHSY and CDR2 SAAADI. The ends were cut back, 2 bases at V and 3 bases at J, with 7 bases in the middle. This CDR3 region has 13 residues. CDR3 in amino acids: CASSEGVYTEAFF. The CDR3, as DNA: TGCGCCAGCAGTGAGGGGGTATACACTGAAGCTTTCTTT.

This chain joins TRBV29-1 and TRBJ2-7, with 11 bases fitting TRBD2. There are 13 residues in the CDR3. In germline, CDR1 is SQVTM, CDR2 ANQGSEA. V shed 6 bases, J shed 3 bases, and the junction held 4 bases outside the gene matches. The CDR3 reads CSVWGTSGYEQYF. The DNA of the CDR3 is TGCAGCGTGTGGGGGACTAGCGGCTACGAGCAGTACTTC.

V is TRBV7-9 and J is TRBJ2-5; no definite D call. The V and J ends lost 8 bases and 2 bases respectively, with 18 bases between them. This CDR3 comprises 15 residues. Germline V gives CDR1 SEHNR, CDR2 FQNEAQ (reference sequence). CDR3 nucleotides: TGTGCCAGCGAAGAACCTGGAACATCTCAAGAGACCCAGTACTTC. Translating it yields CASEEPGTSQETQYF.

Of note for this clone: Additional DNA sequences in this sample encode the identical CDR3. The chain recombines TRBV4-3 with TRBJ2-3; weak D call: TRBD2 (5 bases). CDR3 length equals 15 residues. From germline, CDR1 is LGHNA and CDR2 YSLEER. V was clipped by 4 bases and J by 0 bases, with 11 bases between them. In DNA, the CDR3 is TGCGCCAGCAGCCCTACCCCGGGAAGCACAGATACGCAGTATTTT. Amino acid sequence: CASSPTPGSTDTQYF.

This chain connects TRBV4-3 to TRBJ2-7; D unresolved. The CDR3 is 13 amino acids. Germline CDR1 is LGHNA and CDR2 is YSLEER. V was trimmed by 4 bases and J by 2 bases, leaving 9 bases between them. The CDR3 loop reads CASSPTGTYEQYF. DNA for the CDR3: TGCGCCAGCAGCCCCACTGGGACCTACGAGCAGTACTTC.

The chain employs TRBV19 and TRBJ2-7; the match to TRBD1 covers 7 bases. In germline, CDR1 is LNHDA, CDR2 SQIVND (reference sequence). The V gene end was trimmed by 7 bases and the J gene end by 2 bases; junction bases not matched to a gene: 11. The CDR3 consists of 15 residues. The CDR3 DNA is TGTGCCAGTAATCGGGGACCAGGGGGTCCCTACGAGCAGTACTTC. It specifies CASNRGPGGPYEQYF.

J is TRBJ2-3 and V is TRBV10-3, with 7 bases identical to TRBD2. The germline V gene has CDR1 ENHRY and CDR2 SYGVKD. CDR3 length: 17 residues. After removal of 2 bases from V and 0 bases from J, the junction contained 8 bases not matched to a gene. The CDR3, as DNA: TGTGCCATCAGTGAGGCCCTAGCGGACACTAGCACAGATACGCAGTATTTT. Translation gives CAISEALADTSTDTQYF.

This chain joins TRBV9 and TRBJ2-1; TRBD2 agrees at 8 bases. Trimming at V came to 2 bases and at J to 3 bases, leaving 4 bases not matched to a gene. Looked up from germline, CDR1 is SGDLS and CDR2 is YYNGEE. The CDR3 covers 15 residues. DNA of the CDR3: TGTGCCAGCAGCGTGGCGACTAGCGACTACAATGAGCAGTTCTTC. Amino acids: CASSVATSDYNEQFF.

The chain uses TRBV27 and TRBJ2-7, with D perhaps matching TRBD1 (5 bases). The CDR3 covers 16 residues. The V end lost 5 bases, the J end lost 0 bases, and 17 bases lay between the germline ends. Germline-derived CDR1 and CDR2 are MNHEY and SMNVEV (reference sequence). CDR3 DNA: TGTGCCAGCAGTCCAATACAGGCGATGAGCTCCTACGAGCAGTACTTC. Amino acids: CASSPIQAMSSYEQYF.

The J gene is TRBJ2-1, the V gene TRBV9; D unresolved. Germline CDR1 reads SGDLS; CDR2 reads YYNGEE. There are 16 residues in the CDR3. The ends were cut back, 4 bases at V and 5 bases at J, with 19 bases in the middle. CDR3 residues: CASSPLSMRENNEQFF. Written as DNA, the CDR3 is TGTGCCAGCAGCCCCCTCTCCATGAGAGAAAACAATGAGCAGTTCTTC.

The chain couples TRBV28 to TRBJ2-1, with 7 bases aligning to TRBD2. Looked up from germline, CDR1 is MDHEN and CDR2 is SYDVKM. The ends lost 3 bases at V and 7 bases at J; junction bases unmatched: 15. This CDR3 spans 17 amino acids. This CDR3 is CASSFPIEPGGVNEQFF. Written as DNA, the CDR3 is TGTGCCAGCAGTTTCCCGATAGAGCCGGGGGGAGTAAATGAGCAGTTCTTC.

This chain connects TRBV29-1 to TRBJ2-3; no clear D gene. Deletions cut 6 bases from V and 0 bases from J, with 10 bases between. This CDR3 has 13 residues. Germline V CDR1 and CDR2: SQVTM, ANQGSEA. In nucleotides, the CDR3 is TGCAGCGTGACCGAGGAGAGCACAGATACGCAGTATTTT. Translation gives CSVTEESTDTQYF.

This clone appeared a single time. The chain employs TRBV13 and TRBJ1-2; D call uncertain. CDR3 size: 13 residues. Looked up from germline, CDR1 is PRHDT and CDR2 is FYEKMQ (reference sequence). Trimming cost V 4 bases and J 4 bases, with 10 bases left between them. This CDR3 is CASSSFSSYGYTF. The DNA of the CDR3 is TGTGCCAGCAGCTCCTTCTCGAGCTATGGCTACACCTTC.

J is TRBJ2-1 and V is TRBV27, with 12 nucleotides matching TRBD2. V dropped 2 bases and J dropped 7; count of bases not matched to a gene: 9. Germline CDR1 MNHEY, CDR2 SMNVEV (reference sequence). The CDR3 loop spans 17 amino acids. CDR3 nucleotides: TGTGCCAGCAGTTTAAAACTTGGACTAGCGGGAAAGAATGAGCAGTTCTTC. Protein product: CASSLKLGLAGKNEQFF.

The V call is TRBV28, the J call TRBJ2-1; D ambiguous. Trimming left V 3 bases short and J 9 bases short, with 15 bases between. CDR3 length equals 14 residues. Germline CDR1 reads MDHEN; CDR2 reads SYDVKM. The CDR3 sequence: CASSFSSSVSEQFF. The CDR3 coding sequence is TGTGCCAGCAGTTTCTCTTCATCTGTCTCTGAGCAGTTCTTC.

The V call is TRBV27, the J call TRBJ1-1, with 8 bases fitting TRBD1. Germline V lookup: CDR1 MNHEY, CDR2 SMNVEV (reference sequence). The CDR3 consists of 14 residues. J lost 1 base, V lost 8 bases, and 6 bases had no gene match. The CDR3: CASGLQGGNTEAFF. DNA of the CDR3: TGTGCCAGCGGGTTACAGGGGGGGAACACTGAAGCTTTCTTT.

The chain combines TRBV9 with TRBJ2-3; D not resolved. The CDR3 length is 16 residues. Germline lookup yields CDR1 SGDLS and CDR2 YYNGEE. With 0 bases removed from V and 6 bases from J, the gap between germline ends came to 17 bases. The CDR3 nucleotides read TGTGCCAGCAGCGTAGGAGACACCACCCGGCTGGATACGCAGTATTTT. Translated: CASSVGDTTRLDTQYF. Supplemented by reference TRBV9 and TRBJ2-3, the full variable domain reads DSGVTQTPKHLITATGQRVTLRCSPRSGDLSVYWYQQSLDQGLQFLIQYYNGEERAKGNILERFSAQQFPDLHSELNLSSLELGDSALYFCASSVGDTTRLDTQYFGPGTRLTVL.

V and J are TRBV4-3 and TRBJ1-4, with D possibly matching TRBD1 (6 bases). Germline CDR1 is LGHNA and CDR2 is YSLEER. V was clipped by 0 bases and J by 7 bases, with 18 bases between them. The CDR3 has 17 amino acids. The CDR3 region has the DNA TGCGCCAGCAGCCAAGACCTCCCAGGGGTTGAAGGTGAAAAACTGTTTTTT. Its protein product is CASSQDLPGVEGEKLFF.

This rearrangement joins TRBV5-1 to TRBJ1-2; 7 positions match TRBD1. The CDR3 runs 15 residues. Per the germline V gene, CDR1 is SGHRS and CDR2 is YFSETQ. J lost 4 bases, V lost 0 bases, and 6 bases had no gene match. CDR3 region: CASSLDPTGTYGYTF. CDR3 nucleotide sequence: TGCGCCAGCAGCTTGGATCCGACAGGGACCTATGGCTACACCTTC.

V gene TRBV7-5 combines with J gene TRBJ1-3; no DNA check was done on the table's D call, TRBD1. TRBV7-5 is marked as a pseudogene. The CDR3 consists of 16 residues. In DNA form, the CDR3 reads TGTGTCAGAAGCTCGCGCCTCAGGGGCGCAGGAAACACCATATATTTT. This codes for CVRSSRLRGAGNTIYF.

The chain has TRBV14 and TRBJ2-5; D is ambiguous. Trimming shortened V by 4 bases and J by 4 bases, and 19 bases separated the two germline ends. Germline values: CDR1 SGHDN, CDR2 FVKESK. This CDR3 is built from 16 residues. The DNA for the CDR3 is TGTGCCAGCAGCCCAAGGGTCCTGGGAATGTTAGAGACCCAGTACTTC. Translating gives CASSPRVLGMLETQYF.

This clone was picked up one time. The chain combines TRBV7-9 with TRBJ2-7; D may be TRBD1 or TRBD2 (5 bases each). Looked up from germline, CDR1 is SEHNR and CDR2 is FQNEAQ (reference sequence). The CDR3 is made up of 16 amino acids. V dropped 5 bases and J dropped 0 bases, with 17 bases sitting between them. The CDR3 sequence: CASSRDGTRTSYEQYF. As DNA, the CDR3 is TGTGCCAGCAGCAGAGACGGGACCAGGACCTCCTACGAGCAGTACTTC.

The chain employs TRBV18 and TRBJ2-7, with D unresolved. Germline loops: CDR1 KGHSH, CDR2 LQKENI. V lost 2 bases, J lost 5 bases, and 10 bases lay in between. The CDR3 runs 13 residues. CDR3: CASSPDRGDEQYF. CDR3 DNA sequence: TGTGCCAGCTCACCAGATAGAGGCGACGAGCAGTACTTC.